These 21 T cell receptor beta chains originate from one sample sequenced in a study of blood T cell repertoires in COVID-19. Some clones are missing from TCRdb's copy, which holds only in-frame ones; the method was immunoSEQ multiplex PCR. The repertoire holds about 400,000 clones, with approximately 85% as singletons. Sequencing input: PBMCs or T cells enriched from blood (not recorded which). These receptors all stem from a woman aged 35 to 49 with acute COVID-19.

CDR3 residues: CASTSFGGGLNTEAFF. CDR3 coding DNA: TGTGCCAGTACTTCCTTTGGGGGCGGGCTGAACACTGAAGCTTTCTTT. This chain connects TRBV19 to TRBJ1-1; D may be TRBD1 (6 bases). The CDR3 contains 16 residues. Trimming shortened V by 7 bases and J by 0 bases, and 18 bases separated the two germline ends. Germline CDR1 reads LNHDA; CDR2 reads SQIVND (reference sequence).

This clone has only a few counts. The genes are TRBV7-9 and TRBJ1-2; 7 bases map to TRBD1. CDR3 length: 15 residues. Per germline, CDR1 SEHNR and CDR2 FQNEAQ (reference sequence). The V segment lost 5 bases and the J segment 6 bases; nucleotides outside the gene matches: 12. For the CDR3, the DNA is TGTGCCAGCAGCCACGGAAGGACAGGCCTTAATGGCTACACCTTC. It codes for CASSHGRTGLNGYTF. Full variable domain (missing parts from reference TRBV7-9 and TRBJ1-2): DTGVSQNPRHKITKRGQNVTFRCDPISEHNRLYWYRQTLGQGPEFLTYFQNEAQLEKSRLLSDRFSAERPKGSFSTLEIQRTEQGDSAMYLCASSHGRTGLNGYTFGSGTRLTVV.

The chain employs TRBV6-5 and TRBJ1-2; no clear D gene. Germline values: CDR1 MNHEY, CDR2 SVGAGI. V lost 0 bases and J lost 9, with 11 bases in between. The CDR3 length is 13 residues. CDR3 in amino acids: CASSYSQKYRYTF. CDR3 bases: TGTGCCAGCAGTTACTCCCAGAAGTATCGCTACACCTTC.

In its sample, this clone was seen a few times. The chain recombines TRBV3-1 (or the pseudogene TRBV3-2) with TRBJ1-4; no definite D call. This CDR3 has 13 residues. Per the germline V gene, CDR1 is LGHDT and CDR2 is YNNKEL (reference sequence). V was pared by 10 bases and J by 8 bases, with 17 bases between. CDR3 loop: CATTAGVGEKLFF. The CDR3 bases are TGTGCCACTACCGCCGGGGTTGGGGAAAAACTGTTTTTT.

The CDR3 loop reads CASSFRGGDTQYF. The CDR3 DNA is TGTGCCAGCAGCTTTCGGGGAGGAGATACGCAGTATTTT. The chain links TRBV7-8 to TRBJ2-3, with D possibly TRBD2 on 6 matching bases. The CDR3 sequence is 13 residues long. Looked up from germline, CDR1 is SGHVS and CDR2 is FQNEAQ. Trimming cost V 3 bases and J 5 bases, with 9 bases left between them.

The J gene is TRBJ2-2, the V gene TRBV4-2, with D possibly being TRBD2 (6 bases). This CDR3 contains 16 residues. Trimming removed 7 bases from V and 1 base from J, with 16 bases in between. Looked up from germline, CDR1 is LGHNA and CDR2 is YNFKEQ. The CDR3 region is CASTYKDGGNTGELFF. CDR3 sequence (DNA): TGTGCCAGCACCTACAAGGACGGGGGGAACACCGGGGAGCTGTTTTTT.

The chain uses TRBV5-6 and TRBJ1-2; 10 bases match TRBD1. The V segment lost 2 bases and the J segment 8 bases; nucleotides outside the gene matches: 6. From germline, CDR1 is SGHDT and CDR2 YYEEEE. The CDR3 runs to 14 residues. In nucleotides, the CDR3 is TGTGCCAGCAGCTTCCAAGACAGGGGGCAGGGCTACACCTTC. This translates into CASSFQDRGQGYTF.

The chain recombines TRBV6-5 with TRBJ1-5, with 7 bases identical to TRBD1. This CDR3 contains 14 residues. Germline lookup yields CDR1 MNHEY and CDR2 SVGAGI. Trimming cost V 7 bases and J 4 bases; bases outside gene matches: 7. The CDR3: CASNSRQGNQPQHF. In DNA form, the CDR3 reads TGTGCCAGCAATTCCAGACAGGGAAATCAGCCCCAGCATTTT.

The rearrangement uses TRBV5-1 and TRBJ2-5; D not resolved. Trimming removed 6 bases from V and 0 bases from J, with 3 bases in between. CDR3 length: 11 amino acids. Germline CDR1 SGHRS, CDR2 YFSETQ. The CDR3 nucleotides are TGCGCCAGCACGTACCAAGAGACCCAGTACTTC. Its translation is CASTYQETQYF.

V usage is TRBV4-1 and J usage is TRBJ1-6, with 7 nucleotides matching TRBD1. The V gene's germline CDR1 is MGHRA and CDR2 YSYEKL. The V segment lost 6 bases and the J segment 8 bases; nucleotides outside the gene matches: 4. This CDR3 contains 13 residues. CDR3: CASSRQGDSPLHF. The CDR3 region has the DNA TGCGCCAGCAGTCGACAGGGAGATTCACCCCTCCACTTT.

The rearrangement joins TRBV4-1 to TRBJ1-2, with 10 bases matching TRBD1. The CDR3 is 14 amino acids. After removal of 4 bases from V and 6 bases from J, the junction contained 5 bases not matched to a gene. The germline gives CDR1 MGHRA, CDR2 YSYEKL. DNA for the CDR3: TGCGCCAGCAGCCGTCCCGGGACAGGGGATGGCTACACCTTC. Encoded protein: CASSRPGTGDGYTF.

The chain links TRBV5-1 to TRBJ1-3; no definite D call. The length of the CDR3 is 14 residues. Germline loops: CDR1 SGHRS, CDR2 YFSETQ. V lost 5 bases, J lost 0 bases, and 9 bases lay in between. The CDR3 region is CASSGGNSGNTIYF. The CDR3 coding sequence is TGCGCCAGCAGTGGCGGGAACTCTGGAAACACCATATATTTT.

Only one count was recorded for this clone. The chain uses TRBV25-1 and TRBJ2-1, with D possibly matching TRBD1 (6 bases). The V gene lost 3 bases and the J gene lost 0 bases, with 12 bases spanning the gap. The CDR3 sequence is 16 residues long. Looked up from germline, CDR1 is MGHDK and CDR2 is SYGVNS. The CDR3 DNA is TGTGCCAGCAGTGAGCGGACAGCCCTCTCCTACAATGAGCAGTTCTTC. Translated, it gives CASSERTALSYNEQFF.

The V call is TRBV9, the J call TRBJ2-3; D call uncertain. The CDR3 length is 14 residues. V was cut by 0 bases and J by 2 bases, with 7 bases left in between. Germline-derived CDR1 and CDR2 are SGDLS and YYNGEE. CDR3 amino acids: CASSVARSTDTQYF. CDR3 sequence (DNA): TGTGCCAGCAGCGTAGCTCGGTCCACAGATACGCAGTATTTT.

V is TRBV5-1 and J is TRBJ1-1; D remains ambiguous. This CDR3 is built from 14 residues. Germline loops: CDR1 SGHRS, CDR2 YFSETQ. V lost 6 bases and J lost 1, with 13 bases in between. The CDR3 reads CASTAWEGNTEAFF. The CDR3 DNA reads as TGCGCCAGCACCGCGTGGGAGGGGAACACTGAAGCTTTCTTT.

This chain connects TRBV29-1 to TRBJ1-1; no clear D gene. The CDR3 is 10 amino acids. V lost 4 bases and J lost 6, with 6 bases in between. Germline lookup yields CDR1 SQVTM and CDR2 ANQGSEA. The CDR3 DNA follows: TGCAGCGTTGGGGCCGCTGAAGCTTTCTTT. Translation: CSVGAAEAFF.

The chain joins TRBV9 to TRBJ2-3; 9 nucleotides agree with TRBD2. V shed 0 bases, J shed 2 bases, and the junction held 4 bases outside the gene matches. This CDR3 region has 16 residues. Looked up from germline, CDR1 is SGDLS and CDR2 is YYNGEE. In DNA, the CDR3 is TGTGCCAGCAGCGTAGAGGCGGGGGGGCCCACAGATACGCAGTATTTT. Translating gives CASSVEAGGPTDTQYF.

The chain is built from TRBV5-5 and TRBJ1-2, with D possibly being TRBD1 (6 bases). V was trimmed by 6 bases and J by 4 bases, leaving 13 bases between them. This CDR3 spans 13 amino acids. The V gene's germline CDR1 is SGHKS and CDR2 YYEKEE (reference sequence). The CDR3 region is CASTTGQFYGYTF. CDR3 DNA: TGTGCCAGCACCACTGGACAGTTCTATGGCTACACCTTC.

V gene TRBV7-8 combines with J gene TRBJ2-7; 13 positions agree with TRBD2. The germline CDR1 and CDR2 sequences are SGHVS and FQNEAQ. CDR3 size: 17 residues. V trimming: 5 bases; J trimming: 7 bases; junction bases outside the gene matches: 14. CDR3 sequence reads: CASSPGTSGTMEEEQYF. CDR3 nucleotide sequence: TGTGCCAGCAGCCCGGGGACTAGCGGGACCATGGAGGAAGAGCAGTACTTC.

The CDR3, as DNA: TGTGCCAGCATTAGGACACCGGCGGCCGGGGAGCTGTTTTTT. Translated: CASIRTPAAGELFF. The chain joins TRBV2 to TRBJ2-2, with D possibly being TRBD1 (5 bases). The CDR3 has 14 residues. Trimming stripped 7 bases from V and 6 bases from J, with 15 bases between. Germline values: CDR1 SNHLY, CDR2 FYNNEI. The full variable domain, in which reference TRBV2 and TRBJ2-2 provide the parts outside the CDR3, is EPEVTQTPSHQVTQMGQEVILRCVPISNHLYFYWYRQILGQKVEFLVSFYNNEISEKSEIFDDQFSVERPDGSNFTLKIRSTKLEDSAMYFCASIRTPAAGELFFGEGSRLTVL.

The chain joins TRBV5-1 to TRBJ2-3; no reliable D call. There are 16 residues in the CDR3. The V gene lost 0 bases and the J gene lost 1 base, with 12 bases spanning the gap. Germline CDR1 SGHRS, CDR2 YFSETQ. The CDR3 here is CASSLVTSHGTDTQYF. The DNA for the CDR3 is TGCGCCAGCAGCTTGGTAACATCCCACGGCACAGATACGCAGTATTTT.